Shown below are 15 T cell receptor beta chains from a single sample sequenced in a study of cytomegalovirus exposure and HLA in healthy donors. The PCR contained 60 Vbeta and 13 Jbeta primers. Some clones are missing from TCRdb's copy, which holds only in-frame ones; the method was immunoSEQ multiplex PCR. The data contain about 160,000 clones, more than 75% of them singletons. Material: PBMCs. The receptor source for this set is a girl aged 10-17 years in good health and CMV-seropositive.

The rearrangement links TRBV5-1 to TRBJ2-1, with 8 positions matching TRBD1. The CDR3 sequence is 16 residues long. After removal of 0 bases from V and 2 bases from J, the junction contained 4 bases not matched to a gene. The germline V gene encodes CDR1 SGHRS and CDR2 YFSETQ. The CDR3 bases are TGCGCCAGCAGCTTGGAGATGGGACAGGCCTACAATGAGCAGTTCTTC. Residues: CASSLEMGQAYNEQFF.

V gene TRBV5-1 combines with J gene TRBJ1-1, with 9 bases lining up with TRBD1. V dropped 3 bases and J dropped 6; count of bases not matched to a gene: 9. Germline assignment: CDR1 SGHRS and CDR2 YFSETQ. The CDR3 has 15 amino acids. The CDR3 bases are TGCGCCAGCAGCTATGGGACAGGGAACACCCCTGAAGCTTTCTTT. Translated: CASSYGTGNTPEAFF.

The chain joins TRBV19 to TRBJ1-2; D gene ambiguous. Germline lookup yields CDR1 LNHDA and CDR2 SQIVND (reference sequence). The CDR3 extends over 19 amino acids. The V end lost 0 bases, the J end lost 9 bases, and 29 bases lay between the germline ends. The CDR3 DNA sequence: TGTGCCAGTAGTATAGATACTTTTCGCGGGTCCAGGAGCCGAAGACGCTACACCTTC. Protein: CASSIDTFRGSRSRRRYTF.

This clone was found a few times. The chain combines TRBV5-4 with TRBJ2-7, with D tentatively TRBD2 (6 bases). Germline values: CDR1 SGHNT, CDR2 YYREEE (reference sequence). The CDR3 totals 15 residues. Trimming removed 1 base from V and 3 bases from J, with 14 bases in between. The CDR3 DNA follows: TGTGCCAGCAGCTTGCCCCCGGGAGAGGACTACGAGCAGTACTTC. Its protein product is CASSLPPGEDYEQYF.

The CDR3 region is CASSFPGQETQYF. The CDR3 DNA follows: TGCGCCAGCAGCTTCCCAGGGCAAGAGACCCAGTACTTC. This chain uses TRBV5-1 with TRBJ2-5, with D tentatively TRBD1 (5 bases). Between the trimmed V and J ends, which lost 2 bases and 2 bases, there was a span of 7 bases. Germline V lookup: CDR1 SGHRS, CDR2 YFSETQ. The CDR3 sequence is 13 residues long.

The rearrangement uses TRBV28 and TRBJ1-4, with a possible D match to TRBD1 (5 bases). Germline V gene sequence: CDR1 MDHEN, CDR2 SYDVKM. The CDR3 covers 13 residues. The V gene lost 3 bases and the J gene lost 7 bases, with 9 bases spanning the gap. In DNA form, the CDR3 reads TGTGCCAGCAGTTTTGGGGGGAGTGAAAAACTGTTTTTT. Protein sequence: CASSFGGSEKLFF.

CDR3 loop: CSVEDQGSKNIQYF. The CDR3 DNA follows: TGCAGCGTTGAGGATCAGGGATCCAAAAACATTCAGTACTTC. This chain connects TRBV29-1 to TRBJ2-4, with D possibly matching TRBD1 (5 bases). CDR3 length: 14 amino acids. The germline V and J ends were trimmed by 3 bases and 2 bases, with 11 bases remaining between them. From germline, CDR1 is SQVTM and CDR2 ANQGSEA.

In DNA form, the CDR3 reads TGTGCCAGTAGTTCTACGACTAGCGGTAATGAGCAGTTCTTC. Translating gives CASSSTTSGNEQFF. This rearrangement joins TRBV19 to TRBJ2-1; 9 nucleotides line up with TRBD2. Trimming at V came to 5 bases and at J to 7 bases, leaving 6 bases not matched to a gene. Looked up from germline, CDR1 is LNHDA and CDR2 is SQIVND (reference sequence). The CDR3 runs to 14 residues.

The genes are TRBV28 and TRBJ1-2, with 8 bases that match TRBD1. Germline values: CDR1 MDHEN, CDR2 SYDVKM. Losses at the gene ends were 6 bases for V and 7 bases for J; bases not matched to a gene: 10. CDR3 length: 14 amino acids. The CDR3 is CASSPHDRGPGYTF. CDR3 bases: TGTGCCAGCAGCCCACACGACAGGGGTCCTGGCTACACCTTC.

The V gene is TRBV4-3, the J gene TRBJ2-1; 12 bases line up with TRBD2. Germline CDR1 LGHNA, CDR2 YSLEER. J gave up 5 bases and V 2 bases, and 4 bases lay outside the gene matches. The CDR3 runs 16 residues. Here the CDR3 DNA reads TGCGCCAGCAGCCAAAGGACTAGCGGGGCGAACAATGAGCAGTTCTTC. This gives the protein CASSQRTSGANNEQFF.

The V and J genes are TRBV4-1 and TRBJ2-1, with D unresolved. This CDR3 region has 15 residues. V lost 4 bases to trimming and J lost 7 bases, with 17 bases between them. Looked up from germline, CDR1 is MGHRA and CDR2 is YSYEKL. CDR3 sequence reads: CASSLTPLAANEQFF. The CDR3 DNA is TGCGCCAGCAGCCTAACTCCCCTCGCGGCAAATGAGCAGTTCTTC.

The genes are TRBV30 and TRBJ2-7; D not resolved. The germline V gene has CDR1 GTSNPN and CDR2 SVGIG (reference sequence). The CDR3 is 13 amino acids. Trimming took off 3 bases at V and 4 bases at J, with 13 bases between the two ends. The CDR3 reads CAWRASIGYEQYF. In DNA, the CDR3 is TGTGCCTGGAGGGCGAGCATCGGGTACGAGCAGTACTTC.

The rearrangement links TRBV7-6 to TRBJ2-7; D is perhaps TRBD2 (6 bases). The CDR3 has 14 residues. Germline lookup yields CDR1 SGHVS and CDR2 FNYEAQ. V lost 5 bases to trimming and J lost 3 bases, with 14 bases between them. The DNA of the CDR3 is TGTGCCAGCAGCCCGGAGGGACGGAGCTACGAGCAGTACTTC. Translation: CASSPEGRSYEQYF.

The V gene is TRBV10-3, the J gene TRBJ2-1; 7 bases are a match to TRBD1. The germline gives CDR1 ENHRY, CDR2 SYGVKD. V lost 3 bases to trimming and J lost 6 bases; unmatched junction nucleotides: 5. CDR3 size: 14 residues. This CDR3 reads CAISDDRDVNEQFF. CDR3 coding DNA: TGTGCCATCAGTGACGACAGGGATGTCAATGAGCAGTTCTTC.

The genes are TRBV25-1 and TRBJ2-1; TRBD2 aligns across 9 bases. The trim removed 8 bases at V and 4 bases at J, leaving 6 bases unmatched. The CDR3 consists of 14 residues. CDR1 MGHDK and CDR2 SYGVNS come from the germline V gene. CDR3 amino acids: CASGPGLAYNEQFF. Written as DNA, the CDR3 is TGTGCCAGCGGACCGGGACTAGCATACAATGAGCAGTTCTTC.